This T cell receptor beta chain was sequenced for a study of cytomegalovirus exposure and HLA in healthy donors. PCR involved 60 Vbeta and 13 Jbeta primers. TCRdb's table, derived via immunoSEQ multiplex PCR, lists solely in-frame clones and lacks some. In the table there are about 150,000 clones, 60% to 85% of which are singletons. The sample holds one count of this clone. Its specificity is not known. Study-level results: The study flagged 150 to 200 TCR beta chains as cytomegalovirus-associated. An observed cluster of highly shared sequence variants was recorded as a likely sequencing artifact.

The CDR3 runs to 15 residues. Per the germline V gene, CDR1 is MNHNS and CDR2 is SASEGT. V was clipped by 3 bases and J by 3 bases; unmatched bases: 4. The chain employs TRBV6-1 and TRBJ2-3; TRBD2 aligns across 9 bases. The sequencing sample was made of PBMCs. The TCR sequence derives from a man aged 35 to 55 in good health and CMV-seropositive. The CDR3 coding sequence is TGTGCCAGCAGTGACCCAGCGGGAGGAACAGATACGCAGTATTTT. Its protein is CASSDPAGGTDTQYF.